A selection of T cell receptor beta chains follows, all from one sample in a study of cytomegalovirus exposure and HLA in healthy donors. Only in-frame clones appear in the TCRdb table, and some are missing; sequencing was by immunoSEQ multiplex PCR. This table has over 150,000 clones, roughly two thirds appearing once. What was sequenced was PBMCs. The receptors were gathered from a young woman in good health and CMV-seronegative. The CDR3 runs from the conserved cysteine through the conserved F or W. A D gene is named only where the DNA matches it firmly. Part of the rows lack a size; the others show once, few, many or a class for expanded clones.

CDR3	DNA	D	V	size	J
CTSRVGATNTGELFF	TGTACCAGCCGTGTCGGTGCGACGAACACCGGGGAGCTGTTTTTT	-	TRBV27	-	TRBJ2-2
CASSLSLNIQYF	TGTGCCAGCAGCCTGTCCTTAAACATTCAGTACTTC	-	TRBV28	-	TRBJ2-4
CASSFSGNSGTQYF	TGTGCCAGCAGCTTCAGCGGAAACTCGGGTACGCAGTATTTT	-	TRBV7-9	-	TRBJ2-3
CASQQDLNQPQHF	TGTGCCAGCCAACAGGACCTCAATCAGCCCCAGCATTTT	-	TRBV28	-	TRBJ1-5
CASSPRPSLDIQYF	TGTGCCAGCAGTCCCCGGCCCTCTCTAGACATTCAGTACTTC	-	TRBV28	-	TRBJ2-4
CASSQQPNTEAFF	TGTGCCAGCTCACAACAGCCGAACACTGAAGCTTTCTTT	-	TRBV18	-	TRBJ1-1
CASSLMGSQGTDTQYF	TGTGCCAGCAGCTTAATGGGCAGTCAAGGCACAGATACGCAGTATTTT	-	TRBV7-2	-	TRBJ2-3
CASSLGKRDTSNQPQHF	TGTGCCAGCAGTTTGGGGAAGCGGGACACTAGCAATCAGCCCCAGCATTTT	-	TRBV28	-	TRBJ1-5
CSVGSDTEAFF	TGCAGCGTCGGGTCGGACACTGAAGCTTTCTTT	-	TRBV29-1	-	TRBJ1-1
CASSVTGSSYEQYF	TGTGCCAGCAGCGTTACCGGGAGCTCCTACGAGCAGTACTTC	-	TRBV9	-	TRBJ2-7
CASSLGPRLLETQYF	TGTGCCAGCAGCTTGGGTCCCCGGTTGTTAGAGACCCAGTACTTC	-	TRBV5-8	-	TRBJ2-5
CATSPGTGGQPQHF	TGTGCCACCAGTCCCGGGACAGGTGGACAGCCCCAGCATTTT	TRBD1	TRBV15	few	TRBJ1-5
CASSSLGGYTF	TGTGCCAGCAGCTCTCTTGGCGGCTACACCTTC	-	TRBV28	-	TRBJ1-2
CASSHIAGVHTGELFF	TGTGCCAGCAGCCATATAGCGGGAGTCCACACCGGGGAGCTGTTTTTT	TRBD2	TRBV27	-	TRBJ2-2
CASSLVYNYEQYF	TGTGCCAGCAGTTTAGTCTATAACTACGAGCAGTACTTC	-	TRBV27	-	TRBJ2-7